These 7 T cell receptor beta chains share one sample of origin, sequenced in a study of graft-versus-host responses after intestinal transplantation. Method: immunoSEQ multiplex PCR; TCRdb's copy keeps in-frame clones and lacks some. Among roughly 60,000 clones listed, 91% were seen once. Sequenced here: PBMCs, sampled around 120 days after intestinal transplantation. These receptors were obtained from a human patient who received an intestinal transplant, so some T cells may come from the graft donor.

The V gene is TRBV5-1, the J gene TRBJ2-3; D is uncertain. The ends were cut back, 4 bases at V and 0 bases at J, with 6 bases in the middle. Germline V lookup: CDR1 SGHRS, CDR2 YFSETQ. This CDR3 region has 13 residues. The DNA for the CDR3 is TGCGCCAGCAGCCCGCCTAGCACAGATACGCAGTATTTT. It yields the protein CASSPPSTDTQYF.

The chain uses TRBV28 and TRBJ1-1; D may be TRBD1 (5 bases). V shed 6 bases and J shed 3 bases, with 17 bases lying between them. The CDR3 is 15 residues long. Germline-derived CDR1 and CDR2 are MDHEN and SYDVKM. CDR3 region: CASSPRTGLHTEAFF. CDR3 sequence (DNA): TGTGCCAGCAGCCCGAGGACGGGGCTGCACACTGAAGCTTTCTTT.

The genes are TRBV2 and TRBJ1-5, with D perhaps matching TRBD1 (5 bases). Germline CDR1 SNHLY, CDR2 FYNNEI. This CDR3 region has 14 residues. Trimming took 3 bases from V and 3 from J, leaving 9 bases between them. CDR3 DNA: TGTGCCAGCAGTGACCAGGGATTCAATCAGCCCCAGCATTTT. Translated: CASSDQGFNQPQHF.

CDR3 loop: CASSPEGQEPTDTQYF. As DNA, the CDR3 is TGTGCCAGCTCACCCGAGGGACAGGAACCCACAGATACGCAGTATTTT. V is TRBV18 and J is TRBJ2-3; TRBD1 matches 8 bases. Germline CDR1 and CDR2: KGHSH and LQKENI. The V gene end was trimmed by 3 bases and the J gene end by 2 bases; junction bases not matched to a gene: 7. CDR3 length: 16 residues.

The rearrangement joins TRBV28 to TRBJ1-2; 7 nucleotides align to TRBD1. Germline V gene data show CDR1 as MDHEN and CDR2 as SYDVKM. V dropped 2 bases and J dropped 4; count of bases not matched to a gene: 7. The CDR3 is made up of 15 amino acids. The CDR3 here is CASSLATGVGYGYTF. CDR3 bases: TGTGCCAGCAGTTTAGCCACAGGGGTCGGCTATGGCTACACCTTC.

This sequence joins TRBV5-1 and TRBJ1-4; a weak D match, TRBD1 (6 bases). The CDR3 contains 15 residues. Per the germline V gene, CDR1 is SGHRS and CDR2 is YFSETQ. The V gene lost 1 base and the J gene lost 4 bases, with 11 bases spanning the gap. The CDR3 bases are TGCGCCAGCAGCTTGCAGGGGCGCGGTAATGAAAAACTGTTTTTT. Residues: CASSLQGRGNEKLFF.

The rearrangement links TRBV6-5 to TRBJ2-2; D call uncertain. CDR3 length: 12 residues. V was cut by 0 bases and J by 8 bases, with 4 bases left in between. In germline, CDR1 is MNHEY, CDR2 SVGAGI. CDR3 in amino acids: CASSYSTGELFF. CDR3 coding DNA: TGTGCCAGCAGTTACTCGACAGGGGAGCTGTTTTTT.